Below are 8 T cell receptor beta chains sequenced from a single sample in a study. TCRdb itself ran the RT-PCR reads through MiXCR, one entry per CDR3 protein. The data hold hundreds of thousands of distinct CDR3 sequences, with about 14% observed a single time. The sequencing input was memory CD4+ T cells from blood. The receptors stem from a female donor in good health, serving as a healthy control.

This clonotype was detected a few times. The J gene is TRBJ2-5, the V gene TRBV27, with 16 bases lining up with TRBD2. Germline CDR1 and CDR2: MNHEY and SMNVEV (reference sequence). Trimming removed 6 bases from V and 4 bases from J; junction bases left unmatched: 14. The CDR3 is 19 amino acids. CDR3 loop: CASRLWGLAGGGKGETQYF. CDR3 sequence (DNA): TGTGCCAGCAGGCTGTGGGGACTAGCGGGGGGGGGGAAAGGAGAGACCCAGTACTTC.

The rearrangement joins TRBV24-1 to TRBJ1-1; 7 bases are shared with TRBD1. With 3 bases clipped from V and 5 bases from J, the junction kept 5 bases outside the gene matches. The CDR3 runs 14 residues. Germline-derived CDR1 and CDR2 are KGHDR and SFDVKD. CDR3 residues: CATSDRQGGTEAFF. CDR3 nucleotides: TGTGCCACCAGTGATCGACAGGGTGGGACTGAAGCTTTCTTT.

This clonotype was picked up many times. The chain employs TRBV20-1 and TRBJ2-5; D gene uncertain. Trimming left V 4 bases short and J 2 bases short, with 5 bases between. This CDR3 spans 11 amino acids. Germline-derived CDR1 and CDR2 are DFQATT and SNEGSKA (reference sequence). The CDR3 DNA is TGCAGTGCTACAGAGCAAGAGACCCAGTACTTC. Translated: CSATEQETQYF.

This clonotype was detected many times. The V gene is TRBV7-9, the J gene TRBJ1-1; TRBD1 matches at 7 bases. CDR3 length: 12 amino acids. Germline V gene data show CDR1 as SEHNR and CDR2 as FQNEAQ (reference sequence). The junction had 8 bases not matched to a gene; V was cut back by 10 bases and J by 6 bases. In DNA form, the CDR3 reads TGTGCCACCGCACGACAGGGTTCTGAAGCTTTCTTT. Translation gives CATARQGSEAFF. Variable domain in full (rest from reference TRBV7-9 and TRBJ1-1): DTGVSQNPRHKITKRGQNVTFRCDPISEHNRLYWYRQTLGQGPEFLTYFQNEAQLEKSRLLSDRFSAERPKGSFSTLEIQRTEQGDSAMYLCATARQGSEAFFGQGTRLTVV.

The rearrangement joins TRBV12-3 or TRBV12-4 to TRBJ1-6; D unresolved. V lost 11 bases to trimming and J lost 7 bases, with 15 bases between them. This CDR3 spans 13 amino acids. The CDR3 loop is CAVAARENSPLHF. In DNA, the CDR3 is TGTGCCGTGGCGGCCAGAGAGAATTCACCCCTCCACTTT.

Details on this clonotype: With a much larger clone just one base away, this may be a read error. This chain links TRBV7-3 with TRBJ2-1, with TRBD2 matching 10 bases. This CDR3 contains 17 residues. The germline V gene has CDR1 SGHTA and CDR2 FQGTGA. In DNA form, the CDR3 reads TGTGCCAGCAGCCCCCATGATCTAGCGGGAGTGTACAATGAGCAGTTGTTC. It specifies CASSPHDLAGVYNEQLF.

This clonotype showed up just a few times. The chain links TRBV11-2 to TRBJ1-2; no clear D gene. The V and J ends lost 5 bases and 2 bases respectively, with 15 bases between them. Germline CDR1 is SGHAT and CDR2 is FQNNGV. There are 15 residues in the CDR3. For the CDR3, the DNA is TGTGCCAGCAGCCTCTTTTCAGCATCGAACTATGGCTACACCTTC. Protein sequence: CASSLFSASNYGYTF. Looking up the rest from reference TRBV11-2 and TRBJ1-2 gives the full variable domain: EAGVAQSPRYKIIEKRQSVAFWCNPISGHATLYWYQQILGQGPKLLIQFQNNGVVDDSQLPKDRFSAERLKGVDSTLKIQPAKLEDSAVYLCASSLFSASNYGYTFGSGTRLTVV.

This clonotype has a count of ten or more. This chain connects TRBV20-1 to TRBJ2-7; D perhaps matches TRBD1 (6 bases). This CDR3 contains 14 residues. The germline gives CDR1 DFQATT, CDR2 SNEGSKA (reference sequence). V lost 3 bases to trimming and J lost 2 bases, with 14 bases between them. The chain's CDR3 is CSASIGGTAYEQYF. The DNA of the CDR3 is TGCAGTGCTAGCATAGGGGGAACGGCCTACGAGCAGTACTTC.